The 5 T cell receptor beta chains below come from one sample, sequenced in a study of blood T cell repertoires in COVID-19. Assay used: immunoSEQ multiplex PCR; TCRdb lists only in-frame clones, some missing. The table has hundreds of thousands of clones, around 90% seen once. Sequencing input: peripheral blood. The receptors here all came from a woman aged 18-29 years who had recovered from COVID-19.

This sequence joins TRBV5-1 and TRBJ2-1, with 12 positions matching TRBD2. Trimming cost V 4 bases and J 9 bases; bases outside gene matches: 8. Germline V gene sequence: CDR1 SGHRS, CDR2 YFSETQ. The CDR3 consists of 15 residues. CDR3 residues: CASSPERLAGAEQFF. CDR3 sequence (DNA): TGCGCCAGCAGCCCGGAACGACTAGCGGGAGCTGAGCAGTTCTTC.

The chain uses TRBV4-3 and TRBJ2-3; TRBD2 aligns across 11 bases. Per germline, CDR1 LGHNA and CDR2 YSLEER. The length of the CDR3 is 15 residues. V gave up 1 base and J gave up 6 bases; unmatched junction bases: 3. In DNA, the CDR3 is TGCGCCAGCAGCCAAGTAGCGGGAGGGCGGGATACGCAGTATTTT. Translating gives CASSQVAGGRDTQYF.

The CDR3 nucleotides read TGTGCCACCAGCACCAGACTAGCGGGAGTCCACAATGAGCAGTTCTTC. As protein: CATSTRLAGVHNEQFF. The rearrangement links TRBV15 to TRBJ2-1, with 12 bases lining up with TRBD2. This CDR3 has 16 residues. Germline V lookup: CDR1 LNHNV, CDR2 YYDKDF (reference sequence). Trimming took 4 bases from V and 5 from J; bases not matched to a gene: 6.

The chain combines TRBV15 with TRBJ2-1; 15 nucleotides agree with TRBD2. The CDR3 covers 17 residues. With V trimmed by 7 bases and J by 9 bases, 13 bases remained unmatched. In germline, CDR1 is LNHNV, CDR2 YYDKDF (reference sequence). CDR3 sequence reads: CATTTRGTSGRTGEQFF. In DNA, the CDR3 is TGTGCCACCACTACTAGGGGGACTAGCGGGAGGACGGGTGAGCAGTTCTTC.

CDR3 residues: CASRSGTSGYNEQFF. The CDR3 coding sequence is TGTGCCAGCAGATCCGGGACTAGCGGTTACAATGAGCAGTTCTTC. The chain has TRBV27 and TRBJ2-1; 11 nucleotides agree with TRBD2. CDR1 and CDR2 from the germline V gene are MNHEY and SMNVEV (reference sequence). Trimming at V came to 6 bases and at J to 4 bases, leaving 5 bases not matched to a gene. The CDR3 covers 15 residues.